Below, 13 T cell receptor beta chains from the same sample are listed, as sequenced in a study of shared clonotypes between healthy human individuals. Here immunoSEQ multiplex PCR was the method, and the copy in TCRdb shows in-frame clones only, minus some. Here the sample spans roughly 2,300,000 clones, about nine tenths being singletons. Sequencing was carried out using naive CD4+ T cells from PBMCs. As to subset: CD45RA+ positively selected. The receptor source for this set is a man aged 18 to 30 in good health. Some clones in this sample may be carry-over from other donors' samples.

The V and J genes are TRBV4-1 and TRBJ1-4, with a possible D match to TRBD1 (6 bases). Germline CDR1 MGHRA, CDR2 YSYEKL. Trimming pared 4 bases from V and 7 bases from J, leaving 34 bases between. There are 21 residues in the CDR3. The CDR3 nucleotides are TGCGCCAGCAGCCTTCCACTTTCACAGGGCGTGAGGGGCATCAGTTTTGAAAAACTGTTTTTT. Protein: CASSLPLSQGVRGISFEKLFF.

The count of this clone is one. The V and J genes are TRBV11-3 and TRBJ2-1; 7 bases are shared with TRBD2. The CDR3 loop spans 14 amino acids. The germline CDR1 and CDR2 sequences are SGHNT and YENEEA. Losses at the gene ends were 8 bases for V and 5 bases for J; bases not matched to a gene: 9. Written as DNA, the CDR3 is TGTGCCAGCGCGCGGGGGAGGGGAAACAATGAGCAGTTCTTC. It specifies CASARGRGNNEQFF.

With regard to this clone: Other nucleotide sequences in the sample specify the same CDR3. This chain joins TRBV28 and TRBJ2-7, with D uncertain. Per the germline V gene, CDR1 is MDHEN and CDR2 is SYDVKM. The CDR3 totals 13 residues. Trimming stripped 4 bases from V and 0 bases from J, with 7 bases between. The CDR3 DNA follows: TGTGCCAGCAGTTCATCCAACTCCTACGAGCAGTACTTC. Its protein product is CASSSSNSYEQYF.

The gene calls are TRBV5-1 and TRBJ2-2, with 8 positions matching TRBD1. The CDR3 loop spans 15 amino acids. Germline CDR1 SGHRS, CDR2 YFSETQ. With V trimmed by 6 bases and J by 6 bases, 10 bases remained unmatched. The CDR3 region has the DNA TGCGCCAGCACCATAATGGACAGGGAGGCCGGGGAGCTGTTTTTT. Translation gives CASTIMDREAGELFF.

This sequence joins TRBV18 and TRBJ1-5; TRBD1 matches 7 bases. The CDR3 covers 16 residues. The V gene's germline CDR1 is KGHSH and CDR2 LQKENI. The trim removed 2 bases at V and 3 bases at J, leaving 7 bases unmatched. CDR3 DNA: TGTGCCAGCTCACCATCGGGAGACAGGGCCAATCAGCCCCAGCATTTT. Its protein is CASSPSGDRANQPQHF.

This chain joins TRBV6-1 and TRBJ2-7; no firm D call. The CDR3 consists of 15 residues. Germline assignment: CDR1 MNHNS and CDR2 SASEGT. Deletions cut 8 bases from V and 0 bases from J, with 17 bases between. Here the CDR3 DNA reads TGTGCCAGCTCACAAACCGGATACAACTCCTACGAGCAGTACTTC. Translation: CASSQTGYNSYEQYF.

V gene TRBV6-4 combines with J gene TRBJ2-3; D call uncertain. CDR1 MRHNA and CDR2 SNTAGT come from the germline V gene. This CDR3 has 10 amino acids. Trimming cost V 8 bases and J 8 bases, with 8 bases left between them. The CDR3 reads CASFPATQYF. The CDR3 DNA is TGTGCCAGCTTCCCGGCTACGCAGTATTTT.

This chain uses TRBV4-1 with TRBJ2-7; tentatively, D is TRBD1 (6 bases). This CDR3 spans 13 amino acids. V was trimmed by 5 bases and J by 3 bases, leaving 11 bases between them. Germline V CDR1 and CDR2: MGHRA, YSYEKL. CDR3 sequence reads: CASSYTGNYEQYF. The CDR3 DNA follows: TGCGCCAGCAGCTACACAGGGAACTACGAGCAGTACTTC.

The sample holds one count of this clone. CDR3 in amino acids: CASSLQNYEQYF. In DNA form, the CDR3 reads TGTGCCAGCAGTTTACAGAACTACGAGCAGTACTTC. The chain employs TRBV6-6 and TRBJ2-5; no definite D call. The DNA end favors TRBJ2-7, so the J call may be wrong. Germline V gene lookup returns CDR1 MNHNY and CDR2 SVGAGI (reference sequence). The CDR3 is 12 residues long.

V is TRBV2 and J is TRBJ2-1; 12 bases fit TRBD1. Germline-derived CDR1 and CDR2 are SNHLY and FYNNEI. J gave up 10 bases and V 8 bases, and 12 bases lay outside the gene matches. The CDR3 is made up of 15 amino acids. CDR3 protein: CASEDPGTGGEEQFF. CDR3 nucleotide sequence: TGTGCCAGCGAAGACCCCGGGACAGGGGGCGAAGAGCAGTTCTTC.

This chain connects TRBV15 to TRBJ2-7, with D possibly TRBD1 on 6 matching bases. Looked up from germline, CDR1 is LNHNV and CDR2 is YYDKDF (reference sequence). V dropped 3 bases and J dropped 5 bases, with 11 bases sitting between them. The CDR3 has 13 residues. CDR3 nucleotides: TGTGCCACCAGCAGGGACAGATCGGACGAGCAGTACTTC. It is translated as CATSRDRSDEQYF.

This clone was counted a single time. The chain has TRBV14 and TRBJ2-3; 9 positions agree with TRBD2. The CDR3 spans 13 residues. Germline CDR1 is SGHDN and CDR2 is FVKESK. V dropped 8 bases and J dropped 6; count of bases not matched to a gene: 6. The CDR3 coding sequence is TGTGCCAGCGGTTTAGCGGGAGTGGATACGCAGTATTTT. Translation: CASGLAGVDTQYF.

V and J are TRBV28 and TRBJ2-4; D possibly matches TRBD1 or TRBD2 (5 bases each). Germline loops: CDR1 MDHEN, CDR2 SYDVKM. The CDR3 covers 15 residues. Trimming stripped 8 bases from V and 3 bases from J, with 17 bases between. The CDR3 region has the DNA TGTGCCAGCTATTCCCAGGGTCGGGACAAAAACATTCAGTACTTC. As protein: CASYSQGRDKNIQYF.